This is a list of T cell receptor beta chains from one sample in a study of blood T cells in healthy people across ages. TCRdb processed the 5' RACE reads anew with MiXCR; each CDR3 protein has one entry. The sample includes 1.5 million to 2 million distinct CDR3 sequences, around 42% of them seen just once. The sequenced sample consisted of blood. The receptor source for this set is a human donor in good health. CDR3s include the opening cysteine and the closing phenylalanine or tryptophan. Fields, in order: clone size, J gene, V gene, D gene, CDR3 protein, CDR3 DNA. The D gene is left open where the match is weak. Size is omitted from some rows. Given values are once, few, many or a class for expanded clones.

size: NA; J: TRBJ1-3; V: TRBV6-6; D: NA; CDR3: CASSYSGQGTGNTIYF; DNA: TGTGCCAGCAGTTACTCCGGTCAGGGAACTGGAAACACCATATATTTT
size: few; J: TRBJ2-7; V: TRBV15; D: NA; CDR3: CATSRELTGTQSSYEQYF; DNA: TGTGCCACCAGCAGGGAACTAACCGGGACACAGAGCTCCTACGAGCAGTACTTC
size: few; J: TRBJ1-2; V: TRBV10-3; D: TRBD1; CDR3: CAISEGTAYYGYTF; DNA: TGTGCCATCAGTGAGGGGACAGCTTACTATGGCTACACCTTC
size: NA; J: TRBJ1-2; V: TRBV6-1; D: NA; CDR3: CASSVESYYGYTF; DNA: TGTGCCAGCAGCGTGGAGTCCTACTATGGCTACACCTTC
size: many; J: TRBJ2-5; V: TRBV7-2; D: TRBD2; CDR3: CASSPRGGRETQYF; DNA: TGTGCCAGCAGCCCCCGGGGGGGCCGGGAGACCCAGTACTTC
size: many; J: TRBJ1-5; V: TRBV29-1; D: NA; CDR3: CSVGSGRGGNQPQHF; DNA: TGCAGCGTTGGGTCGGGGCGCGGAGGCAATCAGCCCCAGCATTTT
size: NA; J: TRBJ2-7; V: TRBV29-1; D: NA; CDR3: CSVVRAPVIYEQYF; DNA: TGCAGCGTTGTTAGGGCCCCGGTCATCTACGAGCAGTACTTC
size: few; J: TRBJ1-4; V: TRBV4-3; D: NA; CDR3: CASSLHPTTGGTAGEKLFF; DNA: TGCGCCAGCAGCCTCCACCCAACAACCGGGGGGACGGCTGGTGAAAAACTGTTTTTT
size: NA; J: TRBJ2-3; V: TRBV20-1; D: TRBD2; CDR3: CSAGGTSGGLDTQYF; DNA: TGCAGTGCAGGGGGGACTAGCGGGGGGTTAGATACGCAGTATTTT
size: NA; J: TRBJ2-5; V: TRBV4-2; D: TRBD1; CDR3: CASSQGAGTAKETQYF; DNA: TGTGCCAGCAGCCAAGGGGCCGGGACAGCCAAAGAGACCCAGTACTTC
size: few; J: TRBJ2-7; V: TRBV13; D: NA; CDR3: CASSSRDIDYEQYF; DNA: TGTGCCAGCAGCTCCCGGGACATAGACTACGAGCAGTACTTC
size: NA; J: TRBJ2-2; V: TRBV25-1; D: TRBD2; CDR3: CASSDPAGDRLFF; DNA: TGTGCCAGCAGTGATCCAGCGGGAGATAGGCTGTTTTTT
size: NA; J: TRBJ1-1; V: TRBV3-1; D: NA; CDR3: CASSPTTGPTEAFF; DNA: TGTGCCAGCAGCCCCACAACCGGTCCGACTGAAGCTTTCTTT
size: NA; J: TRBJ2-7; V: TRBV13; D: TRBD1; CDR3: CASSLQGAPPSYEQYF; DNA: TGTGCCAGCAGTTTACAGGGGGCCCCACCTTCCTACGAGCAGTACTTC
size: NA; J: TRBJ2-5; V: TRBV12-3/TRBV12-4; D: NA; CDR3: CASSQSQLSETQYF; DNA: TGTGCCAGCAGCCAATCGCAGTTGAGCGAGACCCAGTACTTC
size: NA; J: TRBJ2-1; V: TRBV14; D: NA; CDR3: CASSQGIASGDEQFF; DNA: TGTGCCAGCAGCCAAGGCATTGCTTCAGGCGATGAGCAGTTCTTC
size: NA; J: TRBJ2-2; V: TRBV6-4; D: TRBD2; CDR3: CANSDTSGVAANTGELFF; DNA: TGTGCCAACAGTGATACTAGCGGGGTTGCCGCGAACACCGGGGAGCTGTTTTTT
size: NA; J: TRBJ2-1; V: TRBV6-2/TRBV6-3; D: NA; CDR3: CASSRRGTYNEQFF; DNA: TGTGCCAGCAGTCGGAGGGGAACCTACAATGAGCAGTTCTTC
size: NA; J: TRBJ2-5; V: TRBV7-9; D: NA; CDR3: CASSSSVGQGLQETQYF; DNA: TGTGCCAGCAGCTCGTCGGTGGGGCAGGGTTTACAAGAGACCCAGTACTTC
size: NA; J: TRBJ1-5; V: TRBV6-4; D: NA; CDR3: CAVPTDSNQPQHF; DNA: TGTGCCGTTCCGACAGATAGCAATCAGCCCCAGCATTTT
size: many; J: TRBJ2-5; V: TRBV5-6; D: TRBD1; CDR3: CASSADRGFWETQYF; DNA: TGTGCCAGCAGCGCGGACAGGGGTTTTTGGGAGACCCAGTACTTC
size: NA; J: TRBJ2-1; V: TRBV6-5; D: TRBD1; CDR3: CASSYAGGSWHNEQFF; DNA: TGTGCCAGCAGTTACGCAGGGGGCAGTTGGCACAATGAGCAGTTCTTC
size: NA; J: TRBJ2-3; V: TRBV18; D: NA; CDR3: CASSPTGTTQGTQYF; DNA: TGCGCCAGCTCACCAACCGGGACAACCCAGGGGACGCAGTATTTT
size: NA; J: TRBJ2-1; V: TRBV4-3; D: NA; CDR3: CASSPDFVGEQFF; DNA: TGCGCCAGCAGCCCGGACTTCGTTGGTGAGCAGTTCTTC
size: few; J: TRBJ2-1; V: TRBV7-9; D: NA; CDR3: CASRFLDNEQFF; DNA: TGTGCCAGCAGATTCTTGGACAATGAGCAGTTCTTC
size: NA; J: TRBJ1-2; V: TRBV7-2; D: NA; CDR3: CASSLDAIVNYGYTF; DNA: TGTGCCAGCAGCCTGGACGCCATCGTTAACTATGGCTACACCTTC
size: NA; J: TRBJ1-4; V: TRBV15; D: NA; CDR3: CATSTEGNFNEKLFF; DNA: TGTGCCACCAGCACCGAGGGGAACTTTAATGAAAAACTGTTTTTT
size: NA; J: TRBJ2-7; V: TRBV7-2; D: TRBD1; CDR3: CASSRSSGTGGRYEQYF; DNA: TGTGCCAGCAGCCGGTCCTCCGGGACAGGGGGGAGATACGAGCAGTACTTC
size: NA; J: TRBJ1-2; V: TRBV4-1; D: TRBD1; CDR3: CASSQPTGGVYGYTF; DNA: TGCGCCAGCAGCCAACCCACAGGGGGCGTTTATGGCTACACCTTC
size: few; J: TRBJ2-1; V: TRBV29-1; D: TRBD1; CDR3: CSVYVGQGMNEQFF; DNA: TGCAGCGTTTACGTAGGACAGGGGATGAATGAGCAGTTCTTC
size: NA; J: TRBJ1-2; V: TRBV29-1; D: NA; CDR3: CSVEESGLSSYGYTF; DNA: TGCAGCGTTGAAGAGTCAGGCCTAAGCTCTTATGGCTACACCTTC